These T cell receptor beta chains were read from a single sample in a study of identical twins. In TCRdb, the 5' RACE reads were re-called with MiXCR into one record per CDR3 protein. The sample consists of some 790,000 distinct CDR3 sequences, 18% of them appearing once. In addition, the sample was reused for a study of T cells expressing NK-cell markers.

The sample consisted of PBMCs. The receptor set was obtained from a woman younger than 35 in good health. CDR3s include the opening cysteine and the closing phenylalanine or tryptophan. The D gene is left open where the match is weak. Size is omitted from some rows. Given values are once, few, many or a class for expanded clones.

D,size,V,J,length,DNA,CDR3
TRBD2,many,TRBV7-2,TRBJ2-7,14,TGTGCCAGCAGCCGCCCGGGGGGTATCTACGAGCAGTACTTC,CASSRPGGIYEQYF
-,few,TRBV13,TRBJ2-1,16,TGTGCCAGCAGCCGCGGGAGAGGGGGGAATTACAATGAGCAGTTCTTC,CASSRGRGGNYNEQFF
-,few,TRBV12-3/TRBV12-4,TRBJ1-3,14,TGTGCCAGCACTCGGGACCTGGGGGGGAACACCATATATTTT,CASTRDLGGNTIYF
-,-,TRBV15,TRBJ2-2,17,TGTGCCACCAGCAGAGATCTCGGGGGCAGCAACACCGGGGAGCTGTTTTTT,CATSRDLGGSNTGELFF
-,-,TRBV29-1,TRBJ2-3,11,TGCAGCGTTAGATCGGTAGGGACGCAGTATTTT,CSVRSVGTQYF
-,-,TRBV7-9,TRBJ1-1,15,TGTGCCAGCAGCTTAGTTTCAGGGGCAAACACTGAAGCTTTCTTT,CASSLVSGANTEAFF
-,-,TRBV5-5,TRBJ1-6,13,TGTGCCAGCAGACGCTTGGATAATTCACCCCTCCACTTT,CASRRLDNSPLHF
TRBD2,-,TRBV9,TRBJ2-1,17,TGTGCCAGCAGCGTGTACCGGACTAGCGGGTTATACAATGAGCAGTTCTTC,CASSVYRTSGLYNEQFF
-,-,TRBV6-2/TRBV6-3,TRBJ2-7,14,TGTGCCAGCAGTTACTCCAACCCCTCCTACGAGCAGTACTTC,CASSYSNPSYEQYF
-,few,TRBV14,TRBJ2-1,13,TGTGCCAGCAGCCGCCAGGGGAGCAGTGAGCAGTTCTTC,CASSRQGSSEQFF
-,-,TRBV5-6,TRBJ2-7,13,TGTGCCAGCAGCACAGACAGAGGGAACGAGCAGTACTTC,CASSTDRGNEQYF
-,few,TRBV6-1,TRBJ2-7,14,TGTGCCACCGCGACTGGGCCTGGGGGCTACGAGCAGTACTTC,CATATGPGGYEQYF
TRBD2,-,TRBV29-1,TRBJ2-7,14,TGCAGCGTTGGTGGCGGGAGAGGAGGCTACGAGCAGTACTTC,CSVGGGRGGYEQYF
-,-,TRBV7-9,TRBJ2-1,16,TGTGCCAGCAGCTTGGGCACAGGACAGCCTTACAATGAGCAGTTCTTC,CASSLGTGQPYNEQFF
-,-,TRBV5-4,TRBJ2-3,20,TGTGCCAGCAGCTTGCCCGGAAGGCTCATTTTGAGATCGAGCGCAGATACGCAGTATTTT,CASSLPGRLILRSSADTQYF
-,few,TRBV6-1,TRBJ1-1,14,TGTGCCAGCAGGCGGGAGGGGATGAACACTGAAGCTTTCTTT,CASRREGMNTEAFF
-,-,TRBV14,TRBJ1-1,17,TGTGCCAGCAGCCAAGGGGCCCCCCAGGGAACGAACACTGAAGCTTTCTTT,CASSQGAPQGTNTEAFF
TRBD1,-,TRBV6-1,TRBJ2-7,14,TGTGCCAGCAAGCCCGGGACAGGGGCCTACGAGCAGTACTTC,CASKPGTGAYEQYF
-,few,TRBV10-1,TRBJ2-1,15,TGCGCCAGCAGTTTCACAGCCCTCGGGAACAATGAGCAGTTCTTC,CASSFTALGNNEQFF
TRBD2,-,TRBV9,TRBJ2-5,14,TGTGCCAGCAGCCGGGGACTAGGCAAAGAGACCCAGTACTTC,CASSRGLGKETQYF
-,-,TRBV30,TRBJ1-5,14,TGTGCCTGGAGTGTAGATTCGGGCGGACAGCCCCAGCATTTT,CAWSVDSGGQPQHF
-,-,TRBV20-1,TRBJ2-1,16,TGCAGTGCTAGAGCAGTAACGGGTAGCTCCTACAATGAGCAGTTCTTC,CSARAVTGSSYNEQFF
-,-,TRBV5-6,TRBJ2-5,14,TGTGCCAGCAGCCCGATGAGGGCACCCCGGACCCAGTACTTC,CASSPMRAPRTQYF
-,-,TRBV7-9,TRBJ2-7,13,TGTGCCAGCAGCTTATACAGGGTTGACGAGCAGTACTTC,CASSLYRVDEQYF
-,-,TRBV20-1,TRBJ2-1,13,TGCAGTGCTGTCGTAGCGTGGGCTAATGAGCAGTTCTTC,CSAVVAWANEQFF
-,many,TRBV4-3,TRBJ2-5,15,TGCGCCAGCAGCCAAGGGCAGGGGTACCAAGAGACCCAGTACTTC,CASSQGQGYQETQYF
-,-,TRBV20-1,TRBJ2-3,14,TGCAGTGCACCCCCCCCAGGTAGCACAGATACGCAGTATTTT,CSAPPPGSTDTQYF
TRBD1,-,TRBV27,TRBJ2-7,16,TGTGCCAGCAGTTTGATGGGAACAGGGGGGTCCTACGAGCAGTACTTC,CASSLMGTGGSYEQYF
-,-,TRBV7-9,TRBJ1-6,14,TGTGCCAGCAGCTATGGGGGTGGTAATTCACCCCTCCACTTT,CASSYGGGNSPLHF
-,-,TRBV20-1,TRBJ2-1,11,TGCAGTGCTACTCGGGGAGGAGAGCAGTTCTTC,CSATRGGEQFF
-,few,TRBV6-1,TRBJ2-1,16,TGTGCCAGCAGGTCGGGTGGGGGCTCCCCTTACAATGAGCAGTTCTTC,CASRSGGGSPYNEQFF
-,few,TRBV6-5,TRBJ2-1,14,TGTGCCAGCACGTTCCGCCAAGGGCACAATGAGCAGTTCTTC,CASTFRQGHNEQFF
TRBD2,-,TRBV20-1,TRBJ2-1,11,TGCAGTTGGGACTACTACAATGAGCAGTTCTTC,CSWDYYNEQFF
TRBD1,-,TRBV5-1,TRBJ2-7,14,TGCGCCAGCCGAATGGGACAGGGTACCTACGAGCAGTACTTC,CASRMGQGTYEQYF
TRBD2,few,TRBV29-1,TRBJ2-2,14,TGCAGCGCCCGACTAGCGGGAAGAACCGGGGAGCTGTTTTTT,CSARLAGRTGELFF
-,-,TRBV18,TRBJ2-7,13,TGTGCCAGCTCACCGCCCGGGACCCGCGAGCAGTACTTC,CASSPPGTREQYF
TRBD2,many,TRBV12-3/TRBV12-4,TRBJ2-3,18,TGTGCCAGCAGTCCACGCGCTGGGGTAGCGGGGGGATCAGATACGCAGTATTTT,CASSPRAGVAGGSDTQYF
TRBD2,few,TRBV18,TRBJ2-3,17,TGTGCCAGCTCACCAGCGGGAGGAAGAAGGAGCACAGATACGCAGTATTTT,CASSPAGGRRSTDTQYF
TRBD1,-,TRBV7-2,TRBJ2-7,15,TGTGCCAGCAGCCACAGGGGCCTTAAGTCCTACGAGCAGTACTTC,CASSHRGLKSYEQYF
TRBD2,-,TRBV12-3/TRBV12-4,TRBJ2-3,17,TGTGCCAGCAGCCTTGGGTCGCTAGCGGGGACCACAGATACGCAGTATTTT,CASSLGSLAGTTDTQYF
-,-,TRBV21-1,TRBJ2-4,18,TGTGCCAGCAGCAAAGTTGGCGCGGGGGTTTGGGCCAAAAACATTCAGTACTTC,CASSKVGAGVWAKNIQYF
TRBD2,few,TRBV10-2,TRBJ2-7,14,TGCGCCAGCAGTGTTGGTAGCGGGGGGTACGAGCAGTACTTC,CASSVGSGGYEQYF
-,-,TRBV20-1,TRBJ2-6,13,TGCAGTGCCCCCGTTTCTGGGGCCAACGTCCTGACTTTC,CSAPVSGANVLTF
TRBD2,-,TRBV20-1,TRBJ2-7,14,TGCAGTGCCACTACTAGCGGGGGGCCAGCCGAGCAGTACTTC,CSATTSGGPAEQYF
-,many,TRBV2,TRBJ2-3,15,TGTGCCAGCAGTGGGGCGATCCCGCCAACGGATACGCAGTATTTT,CASSGAIPPTDTQYF
TRBD1,few,TRBV4-3,TRBJ1-4,16,TGCGCCAGCAGCCGAGAAATTGGACAGGGAGGTGAAAAACTGTTTTTT,CASSREIGQGGEKLFF
-,few,TRBV10-2,TRBJ1-2,13,TGCGCCAGCAGTGAGGGGTTTTGGTATGGCTACACCTTC,CASSEGFWYGYTF
-,few,TRBV7-2,TRBJ2-3,13,TGTGCCAGCAGCTTAGAGACGGGGGATACGCAGTATTTT,CASSLETGDTQYF
-,-,TRBV2,TRBJ1-2,15,TGTGCCAGCAGGGCCAGAGGGGAACGGCCCTATGGCTACACCTTC,CASRARGERPYGYTF
-,-,TRBV12-3/TRBV12-4,TRBJ2-5,16,TGTGCCAGCAGTCCCCGGCTCGATAGGGCCGTAGAGACCCAGTACTTC,CASSPRLDRAVETQYF
-,-,TRBV7-2,TRBJ2-1,15,TGTGCCAGCAGCCCCTATCCGGGACTTAGCAATGAGCAGTTCTTC,CASSPYPGLSNEQFF
-,many,TRBV7-2,TRBJ1-1,16,TGTGCCAGCAGCTTAACCTTATCAGGGACGGTCACTGAAGCTTTCTTT,CASSLTLSGTVTEAFF
TRBD2,-,TRBV10-3,TRBJ2-1,13,TGTGCCATCAGTGGCTCGGGAGGTAATGAGCAGTTCTTC,CAISGSGGNEQFF
-,-,TRBV9,TRBJ2-1,14,TGTGCCAGCAGCGTAGCGGCTAGCGTCAATGAGCAGTTCTTC,CASSVAASVNEQFF
TRBD2,-,TRBV12-3/TRBV12-4,TRBJ2-1,18,TGTGCCTTCAGTTTATATGAGACTAGCGGGAGGTCCTACAATGAGCAGTTCTTC,CAFSLYETSGRSYNEQFF
TRBD1,few,TRBV9,TRBJ2-1,15,TGTGCCAGCAGCGTAGGGACAGGGGCCTACAATGAGCAGTTCTTC,CASSVGTGAYNEQFF
TRBD2,-,TRBV11-2,TRBJ2-3,17,TGTGCCAGCAGCTTAGCCTCGGGACTAGCGGGAGTAGATACGCAGTATTTT,CASSLASGLAGVDTQYF